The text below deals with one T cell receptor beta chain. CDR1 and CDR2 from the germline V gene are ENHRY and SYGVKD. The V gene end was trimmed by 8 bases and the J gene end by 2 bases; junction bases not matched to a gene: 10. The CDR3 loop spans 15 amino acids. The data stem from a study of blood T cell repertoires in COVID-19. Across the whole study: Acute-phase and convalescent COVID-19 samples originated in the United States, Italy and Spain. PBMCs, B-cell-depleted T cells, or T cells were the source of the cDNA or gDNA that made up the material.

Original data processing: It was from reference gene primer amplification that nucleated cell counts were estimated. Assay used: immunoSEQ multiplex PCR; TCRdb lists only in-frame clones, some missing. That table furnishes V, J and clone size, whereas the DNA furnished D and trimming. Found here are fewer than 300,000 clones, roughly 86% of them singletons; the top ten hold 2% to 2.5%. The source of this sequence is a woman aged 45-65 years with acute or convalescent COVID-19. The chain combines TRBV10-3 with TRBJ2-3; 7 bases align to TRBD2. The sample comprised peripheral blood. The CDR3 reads CAIWEGRSYTDTQYF. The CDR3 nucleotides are TGTGCCATCTGGGAGGGCCGGAGTTACACAGATACGCAGTATTTT.